A selection of T cell receptor beta chains follows, all from one sample in a study of beta chain features in type 1 diabetes. Using immunoSEQ multiplex PCR, the repertoire was profiled, and TCRdb retains in-frame clones only, with some absent. This table has hundreds of thousands of clones, 17% appearing once. The sequencing input was naive CD4+ T cells from blood. Receptors originate from a woman aged 18-29 years in good health. CDR3s include the opening cysteine and the closing phenylalanine or tryptophan. The D gene is left open where the match is weak. Only part of the rows carry a size: once, few, many, or a class if the clone is expanded.

d_call j_call clone_size v_call cdr3_nt cdr3_aa
- TRBJ1-3 - TRBV7-9 TGTGCCAGCAGCTTAGCGTCCAGGGGTACGCCTGGAAACACCATATATTTT CASSLASRGTPGNTIYF
TRBD1 TRBJ1-2 few TRBV6-5 TGTGCCAGCAGTTACTCGGAAGGGGGCGACTATGGCTACACCTTC CASSYSEGGDYGYTF
TRBD2 TRBJ2-1 - TRBV29-1 TGCAGCGCAGAAGGTGCTAGCGGGAGTACTTATCTTGAGCAGTTCTTC CSAEGASGSTYLEQFF
- TRBJ2-5 - TRBV29-1 TGCAGGGGATGGCAGGTGAAACGGCTGACCCAGTACTTC CRGWQVKRLTQYF
TRBD2 TRBJ2-4 few TRBV4-3 TGCGCCAGCAGCCAAGATGGGAGCGGGAGAGTCATTCAGTACTTC CASSQDGSGRVIQYF
- TRBJ1-4 - TRBV27 TGTGCCAGCAGCTCCCTCCTGACAGGTAGTCGTGAAAAACTGTTTTTT CASSSLLTGSREKLFF
- TRBJ1-1 few TRBV10-3 TGTGCCATCAGTGGTCAGCGCACTGAAGCTTTCTTT CAISGQRTEAFF
TRBD1 TRBJ2-7 few TRBV28 TGTGCCAGCAGTCAAACCCCGACAGGGTCCGAGCAGTACTTC CASSQTPTGSEQYF
- TRBJ2-1 - TRBV15 TGTGCCACCAGCAGAGAACCGACCATACTCAATGAGCAGTTCTTC CATSREPTILNEQFF
- TRBJ2-2 - TRBV4-2 TGTGCCAGCAGCCACCCCATACGGGAGGGGGAGCTGTTTTTT CASSHPIREGELFF
- TRBJ1-2 few TRBV9 TGTGCCAGCAGCCCACGACTGATCTATGGCTACACCTTC CASSPRLIYGYTF
- TRBJ2-7 - TRBV28 TGTGCCAGTCAGGGTTTAGCCTACGAGCAGTACTTC CASQGLAYEQYF
- TRBJ2-2 - TRBV2 TGTGCCAGCAGTGCGAGAACGGGGCACACCGGGGAGCTGTTTTTT CASSARTGHTGELFF
- TRBJ2-7 - TRBV15 TGTGCCACCAGCAGAGCCCCAGGGACTTCCTACGAGCAGTACTTC CATSRAPGTSYEQYF
- TRBJ2-7 few TRBV11-1 TGTGCCAGCAGCTTAGTTGCTATATCGGACACCAACGAGCAGTACTTC CASSLVAISDTNEQYF
- TRBJ2-2 - TRBV28 TGTGCCAGCAGGGCGGGGAACACCGGGGAGCTGTTTTTT CASRAGNTGELFF
- TRBJ1-1 few TRBV7-3 TGTGCCAGCAGCTTAACAAGTGGTGGCACTGAAGCTTTCTTT CASSLTSGGTEAFF
- TRBJ2-3 - TRBV6-4 TGTGCCAGCAGTGACGCCCTTGACAGCACAGATACGCAGTATTTT CASSDALDSTDTQYF
- TRBJ2-4 few TRBV7-9 TGTGCCAGCGAGGGGGAGGCCAAAAACATTCAGTACTTC CASEGEAKNIQYF
- TRBJ2-7 - TRBV7-2 TGTGCCAGCAGCTTAAGTTCACGGGCGTCTAGGGTGCAGTACTTC CASSLSSRASRVQYF
- TRBJ2-1 - TRBV27 TGTGCCAGCAGTTTTGTGGGAACCTCCTACAATGAGCAGTTCTTC CASSFVGTSYNEQFF